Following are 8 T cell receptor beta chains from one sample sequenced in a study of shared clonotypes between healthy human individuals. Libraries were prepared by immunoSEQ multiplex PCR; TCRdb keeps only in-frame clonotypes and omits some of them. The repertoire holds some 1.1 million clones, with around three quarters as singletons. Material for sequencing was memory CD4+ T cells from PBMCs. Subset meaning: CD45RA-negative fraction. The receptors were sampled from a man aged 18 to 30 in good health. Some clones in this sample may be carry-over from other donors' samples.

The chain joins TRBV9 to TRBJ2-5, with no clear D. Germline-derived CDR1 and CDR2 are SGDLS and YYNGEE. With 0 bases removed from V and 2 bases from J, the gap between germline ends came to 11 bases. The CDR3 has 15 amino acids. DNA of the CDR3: TGTGCCAGCAGCGTAGGGGCAATTAGACAAGAGACCCAGTACTTC. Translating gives CASSVGAIRQETQYF.

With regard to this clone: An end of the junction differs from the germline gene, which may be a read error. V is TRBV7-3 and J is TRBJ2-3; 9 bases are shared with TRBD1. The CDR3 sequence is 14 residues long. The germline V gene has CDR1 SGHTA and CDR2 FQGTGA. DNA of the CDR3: TGTGCCAGCAGCCAAACAGGGGGCACGGATACGCAGTATTTT. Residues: CASSQTGGTDTQYF.

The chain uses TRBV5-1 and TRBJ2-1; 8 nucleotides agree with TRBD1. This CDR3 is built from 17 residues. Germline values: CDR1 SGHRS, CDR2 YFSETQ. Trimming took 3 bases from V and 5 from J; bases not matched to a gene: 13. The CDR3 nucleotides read TGCGCCAGCAGCTACGGGACAGGAGGACGAGGTAACAATGAGCAGTTCTTC. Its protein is CASSYGTGGRGNNEQFF.

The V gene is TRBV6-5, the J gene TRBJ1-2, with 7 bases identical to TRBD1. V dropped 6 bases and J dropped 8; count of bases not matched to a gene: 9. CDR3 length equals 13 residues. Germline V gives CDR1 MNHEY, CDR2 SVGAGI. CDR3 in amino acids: CASSQDRVRGYTF. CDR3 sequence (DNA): TGTGCCAGCAGCCAAGACAGGGTACGCGGCTACACCTTC.

CDR3 region: CASSLGSSGLNEQFF. CDR3 in DNA: TGCGCCAGCAGCTTGGGTTCTAGCGGGCTAAATGAGCAGTTCTTC. The chain combines TRBV5-1 with TRBJ2-1, with TRBD2 matching over 8 bases. V lost 0 bases, J lost 7 bases, and 6 bases stayed unmatched. The CDR3 sequence is 15 residues long. Germline CDR1 is SGHRS and CDR2 is YFSETQ.

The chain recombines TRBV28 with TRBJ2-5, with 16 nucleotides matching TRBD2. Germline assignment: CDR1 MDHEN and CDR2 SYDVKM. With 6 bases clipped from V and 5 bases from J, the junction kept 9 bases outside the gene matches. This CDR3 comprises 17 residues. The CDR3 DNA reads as TGTGCCAGCAGCCCCGGGACTAGCGGGAGGGCCTGGGAGACCCAGTACTTC. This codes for CASSPGTSGRAWETQYF.

CDR3 DNA sequence: TGTGCCAGCGGAATCAGTGGGTTGGACAGCAATCAGCCCCAGCATTTT. This encodes CASGISGLDSNQPQHF. This chain connects TRBV28 to TRBJ1-5; D is unresolved. The CDR3 has 16 amino acids. V was cut by 8 bases and J by 1 base, with 18 bases left in between. CDR1 is MDHEN and CDR2 is SYDVKM in the germline V gene.

The CDR3: CASTNPKGWTTGELFF. The CDR3, as DNA: TGTGCCAGCACCAACCCGAAAGGGTGGACCACCGGGGAGCTGTTTTTT. The chain recombines TRBV28 with TRBJ2-2; D is ambiguous. Germline-derived CDR1 and CDR2 are MDHEN and SYDVKM. Trimming shortened V by 7 bases and J by 4 bases, and 19 bases separated the two germline ends. This CDR3 has 16 amino acids.